This is a list of T cell receptor beta chains from one sample in a study of early T cells in non-severe SARS-CoV-2 infection. TCRdb processed the 5' RACE reads anew with MiXCR; each CDR3 protein has one entry. The sample has some 30,000 distinct CDR3 sequences, about 5% seen once. Sequencing input: whole blood. The receptor source for this set is an adult who was a healthcare worker with PCR-confirmed SARS-CoV-2 infection or an uninfected control (not recorded which). Both conserved end residues are part of each CDR3. The order of the fields is V gene, clone size, D gene, J gene, CDR3 DNA, CDR3 protein. The D gene is left open where the match is weak. The size of a clone is reported for some rows only, either as once, few or many, or as a class for expanded clones.

TRBV29-1,many,TRBD2,TRBJ2-1,TGCAGCGTTGACCGAGCGGGGAGTGGCAATGAGCAGTTCTTC,CSVDRAGSGNEQFF
TRBV24-1,-,TRBD1,TRBJ2-3,TGTGCCACCAGTGATCTGGGACAGACCACAGATACGCAGTATTTT,CATSDLGQTTDTQYF
TRBV5-1,many,TRBD1,TRBJ2-7,TGCGCCAGCAGCTTGAGAGGGGGCCACGACTGGGGATCCTCCTACGAGCAGTACTTC,CASSLRGGHDWGSSYEQYF
TRBV10-3,many,TRBD1,TRBJ2-6,TGTGCCATCAGTGAGAACTTAGGACAGGGGGCAAGTGGGGCCAACGTCCTGACTTTC,CAISENLGQGASGANVLTF
TRBV3-1,-,TRBD1,TRBJ1-1,TGTGCCAGCAGCCAAGGACAGGGAGGGGGCACTGAAGCTTTCTTT,CASSQGQGGGTEAFF
TRBV6-2/TRBV6-3,many,TRBD1,TRBJ2-5,TGTGCCAGCGACACCGGGACAGGGTCGTTAAGAGAGACCCAGTACTTC,CASDTGTGSLRETQYF
TRBV14,many,-,TRBJ2-3,TGTGCCAGCAGCCAAGTACTGAGGGGAAATACGCAGTATTTT,CASSQVLRGNTQYF
TRBV11-2,many,-,TRBJ2-3,TGTGCCAGCAGCTTAGTCCTGCATTCAGCAGATACGCAGTATTTT,CASSLVLHSADTQYF
TRBV12-5,many,-,TRBJ1-1,TGTGCTAGTGGCAGGGGTATGAACACTGAAGCTTTCTTT,CASGRGMNTEAFF
TRBV10-3,many,-,TRBJ1-6,TGTGCCATCACGGGCTCCTATAATTCACCCCTCCACTTT,CAITGSYNSPLHF